This T cell receptor beta chain was identified in a study of blood T cell repertoires in COVID-19. Study processing details: Amplification of reference gene primers was used by the study to estimate nucleated cell counts. Sequencing was performed with immunoSEQ multiplex PCR; in TCRdb, only in-frame clones are kept and a portion is missing. That table is the source of V, J and clone size, and D and trimming were worked out from the DNA. The sample records about 300,000 clones, roughly 87% being singletons. Germline CDR1 is SGHNT and CDR2 is YENEEA. After removal of 5 bases from V and 2 bases from J, the junction contained 18 bases not matched to a gene. This CDR3 spans 20 amino acids.

The V call is TRBV11-3, the J call TRBJ2-3; 11 nucleotides agree with TRBD2. The sample taken for sequencing was peripheral blood. The clonotype was recovered from a young man with active or convalescent COVID-19. The CDR3 sequence: CASSNGLAGTLILNTDTQYF. Written as DNA, the CDR3 is TGTGCCAGCAGCAACGGACTAGCGGGTACTTTAATACTTAACACAGATACGCAGTATTTT.